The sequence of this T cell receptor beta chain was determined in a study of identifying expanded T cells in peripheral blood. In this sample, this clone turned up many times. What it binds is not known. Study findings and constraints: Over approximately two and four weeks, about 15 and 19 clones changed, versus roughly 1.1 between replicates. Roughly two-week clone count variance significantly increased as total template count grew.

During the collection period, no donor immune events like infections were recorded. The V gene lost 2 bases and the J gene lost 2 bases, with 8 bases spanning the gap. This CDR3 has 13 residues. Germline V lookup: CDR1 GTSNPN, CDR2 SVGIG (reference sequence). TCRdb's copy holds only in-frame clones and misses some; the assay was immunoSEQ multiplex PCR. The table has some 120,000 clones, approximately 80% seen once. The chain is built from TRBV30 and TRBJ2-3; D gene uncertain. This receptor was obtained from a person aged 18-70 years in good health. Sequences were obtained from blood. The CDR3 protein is CAWSTTITDTQYF. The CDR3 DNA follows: TGTGCCTGGAGTACGACCATCACAGATACGCAGTATTTT. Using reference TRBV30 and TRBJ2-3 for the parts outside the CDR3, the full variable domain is SQTIHQWPATLVQPVGSPLSLECTVEGTSNPNLYWYRQAAGRGLQLLFYSVGIGQISSEVPQNLSASRPQDRQFILSSKKLLLSDSGFYLCAWSTTITDTQYFGPGTRLTVL.